This TCR beta chain was sequenced during a study of OX40 agonist ivuxolimab in advanced cancers. Study-level background: From roughly 23 to 85 years was the age range, with a mean of roughly 59 years, and around 84% were male.

With V trimmed by 7 bases and J by 4 bases, 8 bases remained unmatched. Germline-derived CDR1 and CDR2 are ENHRY and SYGVKD. The CDR3 covers 15 residues. Repertoires were generated with immunoSEQ multiplex PCR, while TCRdb's copy carries only in-frame clones and drops some. The data contain about 38,000 clones, about 92% of them singletons. The sampling schedule covered blood at baseline, cycle 4 day 1, and cycle 7 day 1. The sequences come from CD4+ or CD8+ T cells sorted from blood, collected in a trial of the OX40 agonist ivuxolimab. J is TRBJ2-1 and V is TRBV10-3; 9 bases map to TRBD2. The receptor was derived from an adult with an advanced solid tumor such as melanoma, head and neck, liver or kidney cancer. This CDR3 is CAIMAVTSGYNEQFF. The CDR3 DNA reads as TGTGCCATCATGGCAGTTACTAGCGGGTACAATGAGCAGTTCTTC.